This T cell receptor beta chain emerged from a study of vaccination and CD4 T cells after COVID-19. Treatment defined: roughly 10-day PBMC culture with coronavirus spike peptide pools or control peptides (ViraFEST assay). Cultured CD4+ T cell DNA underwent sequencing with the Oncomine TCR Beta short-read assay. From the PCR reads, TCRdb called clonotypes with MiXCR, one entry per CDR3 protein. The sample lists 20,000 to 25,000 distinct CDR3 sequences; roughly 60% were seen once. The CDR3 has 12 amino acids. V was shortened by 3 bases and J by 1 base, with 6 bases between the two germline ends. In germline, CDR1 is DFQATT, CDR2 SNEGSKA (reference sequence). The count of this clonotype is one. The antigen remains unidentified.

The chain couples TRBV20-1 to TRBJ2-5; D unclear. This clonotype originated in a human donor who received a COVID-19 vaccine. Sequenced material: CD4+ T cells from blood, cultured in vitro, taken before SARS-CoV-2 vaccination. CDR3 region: CSARYSQETQYF. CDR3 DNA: TGCAGTGCTAGGTACTCCCAAGAGACCCAGTACTTC.